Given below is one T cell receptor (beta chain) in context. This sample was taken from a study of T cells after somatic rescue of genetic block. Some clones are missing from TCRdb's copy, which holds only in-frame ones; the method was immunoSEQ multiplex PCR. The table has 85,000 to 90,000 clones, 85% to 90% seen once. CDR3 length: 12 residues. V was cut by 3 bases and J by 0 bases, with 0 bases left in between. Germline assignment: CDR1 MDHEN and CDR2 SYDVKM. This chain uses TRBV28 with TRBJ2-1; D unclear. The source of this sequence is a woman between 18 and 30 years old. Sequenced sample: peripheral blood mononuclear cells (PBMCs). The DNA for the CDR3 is TGTGCCAGCAGTTTCTCCTACAATGAGCAGTTCTTC. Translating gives CASSFSYNEQFF.